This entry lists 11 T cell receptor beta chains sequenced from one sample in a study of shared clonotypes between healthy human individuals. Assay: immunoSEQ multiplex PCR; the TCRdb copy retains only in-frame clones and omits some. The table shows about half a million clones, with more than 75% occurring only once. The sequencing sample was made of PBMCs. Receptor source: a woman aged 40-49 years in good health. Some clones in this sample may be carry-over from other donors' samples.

For the CDR3, the DNA is TGTGCCAGCAGCCGGAGACGGCTAGCGGGAGTTATGGGCGGGGAGCTGTTTTTT. It yields the protein CASSRRRLAGVMGGELFF. The chain combines TRBV7-8 with TRBJ2-2, with 10 bases that match TRBD2. The junction had 16 bases not matched to a gene; V was cut back by 5 bases and J by 7 bases. Germline V CDR1 and CDR2: SGHVS, FQNEAQ. The CDR3 consists of 18 residues.

CDR3 sequence (DNA): TGTGCCAGCAGCTTGGTTGACGGGACGGGCACAGATACGCAGTATTTT. This translates into CASSLVDGTGTDTQYF. This rearrangement joins TRBV5-6 to TRBJ2-3; D assignment may be TRBD1 or TRBD2 (5 bases each). The CDR3 runs 16 residues. Germline values: CDR1 SGHDT, CDR2 YYEEEE. Trimming left V 0 bases short and J 1 base short, with 12 bases between.

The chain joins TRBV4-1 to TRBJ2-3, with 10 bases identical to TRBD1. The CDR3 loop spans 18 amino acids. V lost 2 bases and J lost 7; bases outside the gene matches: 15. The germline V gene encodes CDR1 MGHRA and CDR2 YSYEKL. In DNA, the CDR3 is TGCGCCAGCAGCCAACTGGCCGGGACAGGGGCCCCGCGTAATACGCAGTATTTT. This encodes CASSQLAGTGAPRNTQYF.

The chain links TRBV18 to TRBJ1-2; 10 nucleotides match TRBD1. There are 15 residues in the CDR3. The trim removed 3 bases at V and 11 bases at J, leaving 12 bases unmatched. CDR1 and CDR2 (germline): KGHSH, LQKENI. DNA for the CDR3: TGTGCCAGCTCACCGGGACAGGGGAGTTTTGGATTTTACACCTTC. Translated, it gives CASSPGQGSFGFYTF.

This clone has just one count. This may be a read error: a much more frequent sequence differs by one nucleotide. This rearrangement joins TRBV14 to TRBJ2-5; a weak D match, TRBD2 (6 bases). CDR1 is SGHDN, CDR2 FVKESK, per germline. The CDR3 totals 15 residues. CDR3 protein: CASSQDRGFLETKYF. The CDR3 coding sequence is TGTGCCAGCAGCCAAGATCGGGGGTTTTTGGAGACCAAGTACTTC.

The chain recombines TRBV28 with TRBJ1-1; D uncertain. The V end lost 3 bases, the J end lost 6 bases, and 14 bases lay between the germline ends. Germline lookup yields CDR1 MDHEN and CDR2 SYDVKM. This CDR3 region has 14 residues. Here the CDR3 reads CASSFRLGTSEAFF. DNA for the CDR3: TGTGCCAGCAGTTTCCGGCTTGGTACGTCTGAAGCTTTCTTT.

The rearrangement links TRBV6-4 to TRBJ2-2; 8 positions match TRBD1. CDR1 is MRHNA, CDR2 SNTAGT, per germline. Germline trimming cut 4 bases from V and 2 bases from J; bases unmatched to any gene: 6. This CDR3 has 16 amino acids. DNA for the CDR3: TGTGCCAGCAGTGTGTCAGGGGGCTTCAACACCGGGGAGCTGTTTTTT. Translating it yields CASSVSGGFNTGELFF.

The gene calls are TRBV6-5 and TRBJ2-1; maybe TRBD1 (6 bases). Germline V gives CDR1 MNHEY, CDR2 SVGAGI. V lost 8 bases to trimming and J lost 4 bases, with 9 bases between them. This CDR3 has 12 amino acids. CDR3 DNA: TGTGCCAGCCGGGACACGTACAATGAGCAGTTCTTC. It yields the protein CASRDTYNEQFF.

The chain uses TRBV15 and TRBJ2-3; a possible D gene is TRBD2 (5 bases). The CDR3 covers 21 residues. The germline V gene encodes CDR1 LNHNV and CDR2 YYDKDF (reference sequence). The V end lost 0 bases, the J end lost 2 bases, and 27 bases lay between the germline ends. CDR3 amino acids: CATSRDSGGRLPLHDTDTQYF. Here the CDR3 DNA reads TGTGCCACCAGCAGAGATAGTGGAGGACGGTTACCCCTGCATGACACAGATACGCAGTATTTT. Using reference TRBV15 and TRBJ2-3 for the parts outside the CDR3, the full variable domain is DAMVIQNPRYQVTQFGKPVTLSCSQTLNHNVMYWYQQKSSQAPKLLFHYYDKDFNNEADTPDNFQSRRPNTSFCFLDIRSPGLGDTAMYLCATSRDSGGRLPLHDTDTQYFGPGTRLTVL.

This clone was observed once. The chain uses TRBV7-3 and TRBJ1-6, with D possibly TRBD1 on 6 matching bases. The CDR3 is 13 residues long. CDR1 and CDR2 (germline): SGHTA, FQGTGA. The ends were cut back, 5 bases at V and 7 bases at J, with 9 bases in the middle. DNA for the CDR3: TGTGCCAGCAGCCCAACAGGGAATTCACCCCTCCACTTT. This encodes CASSPTGNSPLHF.

CDR3 nucleotide sequence: TGTGCCAGTAGGCCCCAACTAGCGGGATACAATGAGCAGTTCTTC. This translates into CASRPQLAGYNEQFF. This chain joins TRBV19 and TRBJ2-1; TRBD2 matches at 10 bases. The junction had 6 bases not matched to a gene; V was cut back by 6 bases and J by 4 bases. This CDR3 comprises 15 residues. Germline CDR1 and CDR2: LNHDA and SQIVND (reference sequence).